This is a list of T cell receptor beta chains from one sample in a study of Ad26.COV2.S vaccination and SARS-CoV-2 variants. Profiling relied on immunoSEQ multiplex PCR, and the TCRdb table lists in-frame clones only, not all of them. The profile covers 250,000 or so clones, with approximately 88% appearing a single time and 2.5% to 3.5% taken by the ten largest. The starting material was peripheral blood, obtained in a trial of Ad26.COV2.S vaccine versus placebo. The receptors shown here come from a person between 18 and 60 years old who received the Ad26.COV2.S COVID-19 vaccine or a placebo. The CDR3 runs from the conserved cysteine through the conserved F or W.

J gene: TRBJ1-1; V gene: TRBV11-2; CDR3 protein: CASRNWDRGSTEAFF
J gene: TRBJ1-6; V gene: TRBV5-6; CDR3 protein: CATKQLSGYSPLHF
J gene: TRBJ2-3; V gene: TRBV6-4; CDR3 protein: CASSLAGEGDTQYF
J gene: TRBJ1-1; V gene: TRBV29-1; CDR3 protein: CSVYIQGRNTEAFF
J gene: TRBJ2-7; V gene: TRBV5-1; CDR3 protein: CASSVGQGLTYEQYF
J gene: TRBJ1-1; V gene: TRBV7-9; CDR3 protein: CASSPGSLGGTEAFF
J gene: TRBJ2-3; V gene: TRBV7-2; CDR3 protein: CASSLVIAENTDTQYF
J gene: TRBJ1-1; V gene: TRBV4-3; CDR3 protein: CASSQADRSNEAFF
J gene: TRBJ1-2; V gene: TRBV10-3; CDR3 protein: CAISGTGLGYTF
J gene: TRBJ1-1; V gene: TRBV6-2/TRBV6-3; CDR3 protein: CASSYSRGLYTEAFF
J gene: TRBJ1-5; V gene: TRBV19; CDR3 protein: CASLPRDRYQPQHF
J gene: TRBJ1-5; V gene: TRBV6-2/TRBV6-3; CDR3 protein: CASSYTDRPNQPQHF
J gene: TRBJ2-1; V gene: TRBV10-3; CDR3 protein: CAISPSGGAYEQFF
J gene: TRBJ1-6; V gene: TRBV19; CDR3 protein: CASSIRVTGANSPLHF
J gene: TRBJ1-1; V gene: TRBV28; CDR3 protein: CASDSQGAGTEAFF
J gene: TRBJ2-1; V gene: TRBV19; CDR3 protein: CASRRRSSYNEQFF
J gene: TRBJ1-2; V gene: TRBV9; CDR3 protein: CASSVDEGPYGYTF
J gene: TRBJ2-3; V gene: TRBV2; CDR3 protein: CASRGLAGGTDTQYF
J gene: TRBJ1-4; V gene: TRBV11-2; CDR3 protein: CASSLGDRQREKLFF
J gene: TRBJ2-5; V gene: TRBV6-2/TRBV6-3; CDR3 protein: CASSYSLFRAGPVTQYF
J gene: TRBJ2-7; V gene: TRBV4-3; CDR3 protein: CASSQGLARSGEQYF
J gene: TRBJ1-1; V gene: TRBV10-3; CDR3 protein: CAIMKGDNTEAFF
J gene: TRBJ1-3; V gene: TRBV9; CDR3 protein: CASSVAPAGSSGNTIYF
J gene: TRBJ1-4; V gene: TRBV18; CDR3 protein: CASSLDQNEKLFF
J gene: TRBJ2-5; V gene: TRBV5-1; CDR3 protein: CASSRQGGEGTQYF
J gene: TRBJ1-5; V gene: TRBV19; CDR3 protein: CASKDPGFGARYSNQPQHF
J gene: TRBJ2-7; V gene: TRBV2; CDR3 protein: CASTRGQGLTYEQYF
J gene: TRBJ2-5; V gene: TRBV19; CDR3 protein: CASMPSGQGQETQYF
J gene: TRBJ2-1; V gene: TRBV6-6; CDR3 protein: CASSPRDNEQFF
J gene: TRBJ2-1; V gene: TRBV2; CDR3 protein: CASSDIHSSYNEQFF
J gene: TRBJ2-3; V gene: TRBV9; CDR3 protein: CASSPTVIADTQYF
J gene: TRBJ1-2; V gene: TRBV27; CDR3 protein: CASSFLGTGYGYTF
J gene: TRBJ2-2; V gene: TRBV6-5; CDR3 protein: CASRAGQGETGELFF
J gene: TRBJ2-7; V gene: TRBV2; CDR3 protein: CASRIVVGDSYF
J gene: TRBJ2-5; V gene: TRBV27; CDR3 protein: CASSLWGGGLMETQYF
J gene: TRBJ2-3; V gene: TRBV6-2/TRBV6-3; CDR3 protein: CASSYGRTSGRSGDTQYF
J gene: TRBJ2-3; V gene: TRBV7-3; CDR3 protein: CASSSSYTDTQYF
J gene: TRBJ2-3; V gene: TRBV19; CDR3 protein: CASSIYGLPSDTQYF
J gene: TRBJ1-4; V gene: TRBV4-2; CDR3 protein: CASSPRVQGNEKLFF
J gene: TRBJ2-5; V gene: TRBV6-2/TRBV6-3; CDR3 protein: CASSPGRMVYQETQYF
J gene: TRBJ1-1; V gene: TRBV7-9; CDR3 protein: CASSSPDGQPEAFF
J gene: TRBJ1-5; V gene: TRBV19; CDR3 protein: CASSIDRGGNQPQHF
J gene: TRBJ2-1; V gene: TRBV19; CDR3 protein: CASSAGYSYNEQFF
J gene: TRBJ2-5; V gene: TRBV2; CDR3 protein: CASRNRTPGQETQYF
J gene: TRBJ1-3; V gene: TRBV6-6; CDR3 protein: CASSRQGTRNTIYF
J gene: TRBJ1-4; V gene: TRBV7-9; CDR3 protein: CASSLFRAEKLFF
J gene: TRBJ2-2; V gene: TRBV5-1; CDR3 protein: CASSLGLAGITGELFF
J gene: TRBJ1-1; V gene: TRBV30; CDR3 protein: CAWSSLYIRDITTEAFF
J gene: TRBJ2-2; V gene: TRBV3-1/TRBV3-2; CDR3 protein: CASSLAKTGELFF
J gene: TRBJ2-1; V gene: TRBV4-1; CDR3 protein: CASSRLTSGAPLQEQFF